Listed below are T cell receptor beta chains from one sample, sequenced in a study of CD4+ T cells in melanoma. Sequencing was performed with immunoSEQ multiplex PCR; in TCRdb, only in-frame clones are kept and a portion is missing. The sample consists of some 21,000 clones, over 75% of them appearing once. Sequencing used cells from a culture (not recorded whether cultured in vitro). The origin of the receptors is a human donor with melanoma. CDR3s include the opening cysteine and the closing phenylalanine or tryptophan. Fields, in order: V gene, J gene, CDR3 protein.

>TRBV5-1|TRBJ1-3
CASSLGRTGDGNTIYF
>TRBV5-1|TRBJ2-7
CASSLQGTSYEQYF
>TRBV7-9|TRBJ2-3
CASSSSATDTQYF
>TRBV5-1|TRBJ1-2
CASSSGRDYGYTF
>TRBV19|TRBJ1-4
CASSRSVGAVNEKLFF
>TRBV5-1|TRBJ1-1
CASSLFQGNTEAFF
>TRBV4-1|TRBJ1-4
CASSQYRQGEKLFF
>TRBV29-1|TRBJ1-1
CSVEGTGWRGTEAFF
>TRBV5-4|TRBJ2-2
CASSPEPGTGELFF
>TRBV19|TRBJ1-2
CASSMSGQYGYTF
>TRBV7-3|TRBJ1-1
CASSYQGGNTEAFF
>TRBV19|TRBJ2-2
CASSLPRNTGELFF
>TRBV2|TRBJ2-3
CASSPGTSVTDTQYF
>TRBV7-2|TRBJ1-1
CASSFMPGVMNTEAFF
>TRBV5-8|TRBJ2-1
CASSLAGQGAANEQFF
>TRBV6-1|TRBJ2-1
CATRPGQGINEQFF
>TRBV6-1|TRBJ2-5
CASSVPQGSTQYF
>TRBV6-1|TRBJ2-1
CASSGQGLAGDEQFF
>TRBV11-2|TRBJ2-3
CASSLLSSSGGTDTQYF
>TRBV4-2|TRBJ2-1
CASSQDQLAGNNEQFF
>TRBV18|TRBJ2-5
CASFLGPRGETQYF
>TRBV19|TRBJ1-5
CASTLRQSNQPQHF
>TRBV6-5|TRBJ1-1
CASSKRGGGTEAFF
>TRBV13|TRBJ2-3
CASSLDLAADTQYF